Detailed here is one TCR beta chain. At least ten counts were recorded for this clonotype. The antigen this receptor binds is unknown. No base-level quality is on record; no much larger clone is a single base apart. This sample was taken from a study of T cell repertoires in cytomegalovirus infection (dated by TCRdb to between 2018 and 2021). With regard to the full study: Because public TCR beta signatures pointed to carriage of CMV infection together with the matching HLA type, the HLA type of each donor mattered for the analysis. The paper as a whole reports these results and caveats: The ex vivo response was dominated by HLA-C-restricted CMV-specific TCR beta clonotypes, which also provided the single most frequent clonotype in two of eight donors. In both this cohort and an independent cohort of 350 or so donors, the cumulative frequency of public TCR beta family members distinguished carriers of CMV infection plus the relevant HLA type.

The listed sequencing device is Illumina HiSeq 1500. TCRdb trimmed public reads at Q25 via fastp, called clones via MiXCR and kept in-frame beta chains. Here each entry gathers all rows of one CDR3 protein and keeps the most common genes and DNA. Within this sample are tens of thousands of distinct CDR3 sequences, with just under 4% of them counted one time only. Roughly 22% of the sample lies in the top ten. The sequence was collected from a human donor in good health (CMV status not recorded). Some clones in this sample may be carry-over from other donors' samples. Sequencing was carried out using PBMCs.

The DNA sequence is given as TGTGCCAGCAGCTTAGGAGGGGACTGGGGCTACACCTTC. It translates as CASSLGGDWGYTF. The chain uses TRBV7-2 and TRBJ1-2; TRBD1 might be the D gene, on 5 matching bases. Based on the germline V gene, the CDR1 and CDR2 sequences are SGHTA and FQGNSA. V loses 1 base, J loses 8 bases, and the germline ends lie 11 bases apart. The CDR3 spans 13 residues, from the cysteine through the phenylalanine. The only DNA kept is the CDR3, 39 bases in frame from the first base.